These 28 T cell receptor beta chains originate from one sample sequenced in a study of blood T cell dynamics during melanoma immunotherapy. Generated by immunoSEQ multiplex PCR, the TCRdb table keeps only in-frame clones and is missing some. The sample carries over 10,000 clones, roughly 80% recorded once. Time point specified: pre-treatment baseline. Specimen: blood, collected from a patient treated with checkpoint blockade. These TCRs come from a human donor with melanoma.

DNA of the CDR3: TGTGCCAGTAGTATAGCCGGCTGGCCCCCAGATACGCAGTATTTT. Translated: CASSIAGWPPDTQYF. This chain connects TRBV19 to TRBJ2-3; D call uncertain. Germline V gene sequence: CDR1 LNHDA, CDR2 SQIVND (reference sequence). V was cut by 1 base and J by 4 bases, with 12 bases left in between. The CDR3 is 15 amino acids.

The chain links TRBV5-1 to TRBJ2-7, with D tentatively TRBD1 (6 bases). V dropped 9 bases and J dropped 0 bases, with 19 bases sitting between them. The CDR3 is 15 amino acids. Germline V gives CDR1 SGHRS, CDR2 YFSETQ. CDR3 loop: CATQPGGRSSYEQYF. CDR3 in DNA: TGCGCCACTCAACCTGGGGGCCGGAGCTCCTACGAGCAGTACTTC. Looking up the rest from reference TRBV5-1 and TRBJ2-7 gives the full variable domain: KAGVTQTPRYLIKTRGQQVTLSCSPISGHRSVSWYQQTPGQGLQFLFEYFSETQRNKGNFPGRFSGRQFSNSRSEMNVSTLELGDSALYLCATQPGGRSSYEQYFGPGTRLTVT.

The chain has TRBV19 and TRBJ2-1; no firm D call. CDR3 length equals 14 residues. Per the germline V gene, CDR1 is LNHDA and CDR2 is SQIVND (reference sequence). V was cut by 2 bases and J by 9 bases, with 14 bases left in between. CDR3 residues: CASSIPRVSGEQFF. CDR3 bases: TGTGCCAGTAGTATACCCCGGGTCTCCGGTGAGCAGTTCTTC.

CDR3 amino acids: CASTVNRGAGNTIYF. The CDR3 region has the DNA TGTGCCAGCACCGTAAACAGGGGAGCTGGAAACACCATATATTTT. The chain combines TRBV7-2 with TRBJ1-3; 7 nucleotides match TRBD1. CDR3 length equals 15 residues. Unmatched junction bases numbered 8, after V lost 7 bases and J lost 2 bases. The germline gives CDR1 SGHTA, CDR2 FQGNSA.

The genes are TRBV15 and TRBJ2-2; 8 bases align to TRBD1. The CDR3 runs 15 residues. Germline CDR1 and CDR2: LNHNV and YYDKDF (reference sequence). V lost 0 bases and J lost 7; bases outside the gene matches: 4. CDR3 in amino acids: CATSRDGTGGGELFF. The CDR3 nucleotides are TGTGCCACCAGCAGAGATGGGACAGGAGGCGGGGAGCTGTTTTTT. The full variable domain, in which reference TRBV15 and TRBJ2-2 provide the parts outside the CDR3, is DAMVIQNPRYQVTQFGKPVTLSCSQTLNHNVMYWYQQKSSQAPKLLFHYYDKDFNNEADTPDNFQSRRPNTSFCFLDIRSPGLGDTAMYLCATSRDGTGGGELFFGEGSRLTVL.

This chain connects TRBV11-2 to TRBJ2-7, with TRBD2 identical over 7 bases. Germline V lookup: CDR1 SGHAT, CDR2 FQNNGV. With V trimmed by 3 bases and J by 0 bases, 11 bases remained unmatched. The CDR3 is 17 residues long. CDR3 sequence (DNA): TGTGCCAGCAGCTTCCTCACTGGGCGGACTAGCTCCTACGAGCAGTACTTC. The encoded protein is CASSFLTGRTSSYEQYF.

The CDR3 region is CASSLNLAGGYNEQFF. The CDR3 DNA sequence: TGCGCCAGCAGCCTTAACCTAGCGGGGGGGTACAATGAGCAGTTCTTC. This chain connects TRBV4-1 to TRBJ2-1; 12 bases line up with TRBD2. Germline trimming cut 4 bases from V and 4 bases from J; bases unmatched to any gene: 5. This CDR3 has 16 residues. CDR1 and CDR2 (germline): MGHRA, YSYEKL.

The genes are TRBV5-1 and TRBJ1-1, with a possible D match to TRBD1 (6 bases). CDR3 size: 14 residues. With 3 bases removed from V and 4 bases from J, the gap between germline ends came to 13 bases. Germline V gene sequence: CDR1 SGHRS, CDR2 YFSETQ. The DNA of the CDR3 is TGCGCCAGCAGCTCAACAGGGAGGAGCACTGAAGCTTTCTTT. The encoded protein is CASSSTGRSTEAFF.

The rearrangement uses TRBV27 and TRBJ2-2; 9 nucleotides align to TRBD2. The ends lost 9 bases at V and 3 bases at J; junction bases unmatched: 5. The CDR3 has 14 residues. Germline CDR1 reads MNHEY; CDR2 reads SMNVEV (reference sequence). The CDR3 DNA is TGTGCCAGTTCGGGACTAGCCGACACCGGGGAGCTGTTTTTT. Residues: CASSGLADTGELFF.

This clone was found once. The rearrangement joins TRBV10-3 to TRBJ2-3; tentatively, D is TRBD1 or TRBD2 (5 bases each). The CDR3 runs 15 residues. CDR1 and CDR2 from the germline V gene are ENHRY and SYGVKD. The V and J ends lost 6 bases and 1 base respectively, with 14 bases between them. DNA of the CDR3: TGTGCCATCAGGAGGGAATCGACAGGCACAGATACGCAGTATTTT. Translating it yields CAIRRESTGTDTQYF.

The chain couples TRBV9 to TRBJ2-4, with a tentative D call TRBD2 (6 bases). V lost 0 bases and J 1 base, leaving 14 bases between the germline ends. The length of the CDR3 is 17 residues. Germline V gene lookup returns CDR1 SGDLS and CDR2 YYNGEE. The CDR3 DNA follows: TGTGCCAGCAGCGTAGCTGAAGGGAGGACGGCCAAAAACATTCAGTACTTC. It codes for CASSVAEGRTAKNIQYF.

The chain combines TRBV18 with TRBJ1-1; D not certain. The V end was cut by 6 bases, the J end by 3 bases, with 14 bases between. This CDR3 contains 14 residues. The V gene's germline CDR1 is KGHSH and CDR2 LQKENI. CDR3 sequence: CASSSGLGDTEAFF. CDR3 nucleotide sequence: TGTGCCAGCTCCTCCGGCTTAGGAGACACTGAAGCTTTCTTT.

DNA of the CDR3: TGTGCCAGCAGCTTCGGTACACGGGAGCTGTTTTTT. Translating it yields CASSFGTRELFF. This chain uses TRBV7-9 with TRBJ2-2, with D unresolved. V was trimmed by 3 bases and J by 9 bases, leaving 8 bases between them. There are 12 residues in the CDR3. Germline CDR1 is SEHNR and CDR2 is FQNEAQ (reference sequence).

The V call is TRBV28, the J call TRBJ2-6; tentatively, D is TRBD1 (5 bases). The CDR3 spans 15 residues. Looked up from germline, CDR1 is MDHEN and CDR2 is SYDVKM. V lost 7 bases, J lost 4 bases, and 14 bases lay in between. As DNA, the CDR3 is TGTGCCAGCACCCGGCAGGGTCCCGGGGCCAACGTCCTGACTTTC. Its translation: CASTRQGPGANVLTF.

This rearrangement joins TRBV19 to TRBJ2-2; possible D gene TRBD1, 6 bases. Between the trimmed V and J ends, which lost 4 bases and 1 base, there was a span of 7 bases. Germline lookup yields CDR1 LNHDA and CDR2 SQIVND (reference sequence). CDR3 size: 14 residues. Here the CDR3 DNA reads TGTGCCAGTAGTACAGGGGTGAACACCGGGGAGCTGTTTTTT. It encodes CASSTGVNTGELFF. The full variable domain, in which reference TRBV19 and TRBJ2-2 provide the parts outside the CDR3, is DGGITQSPKYLFRKEGQNVTLSCEQNLNHDAMYWYRQDPGQGLRLIYYSQIVNDFQKGDIAEGYSVSREKKESFPLTVTSAQKNPTAFYLCASSTGVNTGELFFGEGSRLTVL.

CDR3: CASSQPSSYEQYF. The CDR3 DNA follows: TGTGCCAGCAGCCAACCCAGCTCCTACGAGCAGTACTTC. The chain has TRBV11-2 and TRBJ2-7; D ambiguous. The CDR3 is made up of 13 amino acids. V gave up 5 bases and J gave up 0 bases, with 8 bases separating them. Germline lookup yields CDR1 SGHAT and CDR2 FQNNGV. Supplemented by reference TRBV11-2 and TRBJ2-7, the full variable domain reads EAGVAQSPRYKIIEKRQSVAFWCNPISGHATLYWYQQILGQGPKLLIQFQNNGVVDDSQLPKDRFSAERLKGVDSTLKIQPAKLEDSAVYLCASSQPSSYEQYFGPGTRLTVT.

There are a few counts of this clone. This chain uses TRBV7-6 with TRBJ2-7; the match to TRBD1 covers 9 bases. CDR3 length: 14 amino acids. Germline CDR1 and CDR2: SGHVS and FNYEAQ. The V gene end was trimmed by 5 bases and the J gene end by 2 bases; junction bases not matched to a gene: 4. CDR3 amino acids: CASSVDRGPYEQYF. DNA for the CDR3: TGTGCCAGCAGCGTGGACAGGGGCCCCTACGAGCAGTACTTC.

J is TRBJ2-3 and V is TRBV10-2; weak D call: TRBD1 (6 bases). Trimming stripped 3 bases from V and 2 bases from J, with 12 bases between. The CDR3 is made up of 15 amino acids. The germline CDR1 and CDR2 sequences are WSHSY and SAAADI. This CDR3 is CASSDGTRVTDTQYF. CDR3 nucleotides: TGCGCCAGCAGTGATGGGACAAGAGTCACAGATACGCAGTATTTT.

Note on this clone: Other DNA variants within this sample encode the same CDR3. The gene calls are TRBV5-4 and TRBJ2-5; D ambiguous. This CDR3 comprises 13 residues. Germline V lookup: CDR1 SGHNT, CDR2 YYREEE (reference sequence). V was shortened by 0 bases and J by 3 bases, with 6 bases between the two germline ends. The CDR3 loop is CASSLGQEETQYF. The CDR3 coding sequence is TGTGCCAGCAGCTTGGGGCAGGAAGAGACCCAGTACTTC.

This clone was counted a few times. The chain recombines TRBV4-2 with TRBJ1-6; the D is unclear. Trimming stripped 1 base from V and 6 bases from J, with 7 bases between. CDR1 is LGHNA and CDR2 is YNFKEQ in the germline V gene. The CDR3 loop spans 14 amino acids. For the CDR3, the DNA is TGTGCCAGCAGCCAAGGGGCTTTTAATTCACCCCTCCACTTT. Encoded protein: CASSQGAFNSPLHF.

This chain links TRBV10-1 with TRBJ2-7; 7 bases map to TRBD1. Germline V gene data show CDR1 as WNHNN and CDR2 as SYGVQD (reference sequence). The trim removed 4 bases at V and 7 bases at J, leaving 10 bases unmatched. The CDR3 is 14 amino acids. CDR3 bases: TGCGCCAGCAGTGGTCTCGGGACAGCTCGGGAGCAGTACTTC. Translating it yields CASSGLGTAREQYF.

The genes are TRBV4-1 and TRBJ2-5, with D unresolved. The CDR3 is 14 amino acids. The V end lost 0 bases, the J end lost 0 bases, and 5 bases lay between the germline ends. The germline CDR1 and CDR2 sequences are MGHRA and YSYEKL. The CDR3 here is CASSQETDQETQYF. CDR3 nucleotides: TGCGCCAGCAGCCAAGAAACAGACCAAGAGACCCAGTACTTC.

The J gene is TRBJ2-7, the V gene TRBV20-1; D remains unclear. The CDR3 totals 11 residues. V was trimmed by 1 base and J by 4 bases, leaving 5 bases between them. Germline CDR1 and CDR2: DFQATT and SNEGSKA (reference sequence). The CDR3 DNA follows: TGCAGTGCTAGAGGGCAGTACGAGCAGTACTTC. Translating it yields CSARGQYEQYF.

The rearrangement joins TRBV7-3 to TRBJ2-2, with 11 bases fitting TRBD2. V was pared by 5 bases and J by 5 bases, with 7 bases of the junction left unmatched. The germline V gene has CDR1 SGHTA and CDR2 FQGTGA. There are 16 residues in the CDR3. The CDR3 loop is CASSPAVAGGTGELFF. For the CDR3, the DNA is TGTGCCAGCAGCCCAGCCGTAGCGGGAGGGACCGGGGAGCTGTTTTTT.

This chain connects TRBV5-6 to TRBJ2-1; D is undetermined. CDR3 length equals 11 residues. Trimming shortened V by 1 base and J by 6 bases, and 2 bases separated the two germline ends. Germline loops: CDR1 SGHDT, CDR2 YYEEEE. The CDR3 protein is CASSLSNEQFF. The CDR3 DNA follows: TGTGCCAGCAGCTTGTCCAATGAGCAGTTCTTC.

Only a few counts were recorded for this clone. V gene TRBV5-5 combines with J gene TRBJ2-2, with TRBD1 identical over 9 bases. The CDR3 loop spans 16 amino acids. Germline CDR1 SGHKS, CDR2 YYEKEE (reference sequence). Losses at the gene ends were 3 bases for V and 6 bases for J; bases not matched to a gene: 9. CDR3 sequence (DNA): TGTGCCAGCAGCTGGGGGACAGGGAGTGGGTCCGGGGAGCTGTTTTTT. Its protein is CASSWGTGSGSGELFF.

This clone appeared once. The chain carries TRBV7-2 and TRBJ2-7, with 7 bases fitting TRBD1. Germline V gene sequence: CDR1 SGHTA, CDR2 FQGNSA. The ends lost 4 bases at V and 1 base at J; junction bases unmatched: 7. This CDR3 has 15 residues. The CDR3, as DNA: TGTGCCAGCAGCTCAGGATCGGGACAGTCCTACGAGCAGTACTTC. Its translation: CASSSGSGQSYEQYF.

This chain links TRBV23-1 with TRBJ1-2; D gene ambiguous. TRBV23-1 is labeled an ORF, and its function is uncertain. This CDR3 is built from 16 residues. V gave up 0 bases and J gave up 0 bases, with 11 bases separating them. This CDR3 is CASSQSEDGANYGYTF. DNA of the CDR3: TGCGCCAGCAGTCAATCAGAGGATGGAGCTAACTATGGCTACACCTTC.